Listed below are T cell receptor beta chains from one sample, sequenced in a study of response to subunit inactivated influenza vaccine. TCRdb used MiXCR to reprocess the RT-PCR reads, holding one entry per CDR3 protein. The profile shows hundreds of thousands of distinct CDR3 sequences, approximately 13% of them singletons. The input for sequencing was PBMCs from blood, taken around two weeks before vaccination. The receptors were sampled from a man aged 45-65 years who received an inactivated influenza vaccine. Each CDR3 is given with its conserved first and last residue. The D gene is left open where the match is weak. Clone size appears in some rows only: once, few, many, or a class for an expanded clone.

DNA	CDR3	size	D	J	V
TGCGCCAGCAGCTTCAGCCCAGGACTAGCGGGAGGGCCTGGGCAGTTCTTC	CASSFSPGLAGGPGQFF	-	TRBD2	TRBJ2-1	TRBV5-1
TGTGCCAGCAGCTTAGGAGCGGGAGGGGTCGATGAGCAGTTCTTC	CASSLGAGGVDEQFF	-	TRBD2	TRBJ2-1	TRBV7-2
TGTGCCAGCTCACCCCCCCCCGGGGGACAGTGGAACTATGGCTACACCTTC	CASSPPPGGQWNYGYTF	-	TRBD1	TRBJ1-2	TRBV18
TGCGCCAGCAGCTTGGCCCCCCTCGACAGTAACGAGCAGTACTTC	CASSLAPLDSNEQYF	few	-	TRBJ2-7	TRBV5-1
TGCAGTGCCACTCTAGCGGGGGGGCCTAGGGAGCAGTTCTTC	CSATLAGGPREQFF	-	TRBD2	TRBJ2-1	TRBV20-1
TGTGCCAGCAGCTTTTCAGGCAGGGGATACGAGCAGTACTTC	CASSFSGRGYEQYF	-	-	TRBJ2-7	TRBV7-9
TGTGCCAGCACCCCCCGGGCTTTACGCACAGATACGCAGTATTTT	CASTPRALRTDTQYF	few	-	TRBJ2-3	TRBV11-2
TGTGCCATCACCGGGACAGCCTCAAGAGGGGAGCTGTTTTTT	CAITGTASRGELFF	-	TRBD1	TRBJ2-2	TRBV10-3
TGTGCCAGCAGCTTCTTTAGCGGGGGGGCCGGGGATACGCAGTATTTT	CASSFFSGGAGDTQYF	-	TRBD2	TRBJ2-3	TRBV7-9
TGTGCCAGCAGCTACGACACCAACTATGGCTACACCTTC	CASSYDTNYGYTF	few	-	TRBJ1-2	TRBV9
TGTGCCAGCAGCTTAGCGGAGGGTCTCTATGGCTACACCTTC	CASSLAEGLYGYTF	many	-	TRBJ1-2	TRBV7-8
TGTGCCAGCAGTTTCCCGGAAAGCTACGAGCAGTACTTC	CASSFPESYEQYF	-	-	TRBJ2-7	TRBV12-3/TRBV12-4
TGTGCCAGCAGCCAAGATCAGGGGCTAGCGGCATACAATGAGCAGTTCTTC	CASSQDQGLAAYNEQFF	-	-	TRBJ2-1	TRBV14
TGTGCCAGCAGCAAAGACAGGCTAACCTACGAGCAGTACTTC	CASSKDRLTYEQYF	many	-	TRBJ2-7	TRBV6-1
TGCGCCAGCAGGTATGTCGGACAGATGAACACTGAAGCTTTCTTT	CASRYVGQMNTEAFF	few	-	TRBJ1-1	TRBV4-1
TGTGCCAGCAGTCGGCCAGGGATTTACGAGCAGTACTTC	CASSRPGIYEQYF	-	-	TRBJ2-7	TRBV5-6
TGCAGCGTGGCCGGGACACTCACAGATACGCAGTATTTT	CSVAGTLTDTQYF	few	-	TRBJ2-3	TRBV29-1
TGTGCCATCAGTGAGTCGAGGACCTACGAGCAGTACTTC	CAISESRTYEQYF	many	-	TRBJ2-7	TRBV10-3
TGCAGCGTGTCTGGAAGTTCCGGGGTGACCGAAGCTTTCTTT	CSVSGSSGVTEAFF	-	-	TRBJ1-1	TRBV29-1
TGTGCCAGCAGCAGAGGGGTCGGGGAGCTGTTTTTT	CASSRGVGELFF	-	-	TRBJ2-2	TRBV7-2
TGTGCCAGCAGCGTAGGTAGCGGGGGGGAGACCCAGTACTTC	CASSVGSGGETQYF	-	TRBD2	TRBJ2-5	TRBV9
TGCAGTGCTAGGGATAGCGGGACACCCCCCGGGGAGACCCAGTACTTC	CSARDSGTPPGETQYF	few	TRBD2	TRBJ2-5	TRBV20-1